This T cell receptor (beta chain) stems from a study of Ad26.COV2.S vaccination and SARS-CoV-2 variants. Findings of the study overall: Placebo recipients had lower spike-specific TCR breadth than vaccine recipients. Overall T cell responses may have been underestimated by the analyses of TCR breadth and depth.

As to treatment: roughly 19 received Ad26.COV2.S at low or high dose, single or two shots; roughly 5 received placebo; per-sample allocation not given. Collection of samples fell on day 63 after the first vaccine or placebo injection. The donor's status was that of an adult aged 18-55 years in Boston. Clones were sequenced by immunoSEQ multiplex PCR, and TCRdb holds only the in-frame ones, with some missing. The sample holds about 680,000 clones, approximately 88% seen once. Germline V CDR1 and CDR2: KGHSH, LQKENI. V dropped 4 bases and J dropped 0 bases, with 10 bases sitting between them. The CDR3 consists of 15 residues. A word on this clone: Its antigen is not identified.

The rearrangement uses TRBV18 and TRBJ1-5; perhaps TRBD1 as D (5 bases). The sample was peripheral blood, taken in a trial of Ad26.COV2.S vaccine versus placebo. The sequence derives from a person between 18 and 65 years old who received the Ad26.COV2.S COVID-19 vaccine or a placebo. CDR3: CASSLGTLSNQPQHF. CDR3 DNA sequence: TGTGCCAGCTCACTCGGGACTCTTAGCAATCAGCCCCAGCATTTT.